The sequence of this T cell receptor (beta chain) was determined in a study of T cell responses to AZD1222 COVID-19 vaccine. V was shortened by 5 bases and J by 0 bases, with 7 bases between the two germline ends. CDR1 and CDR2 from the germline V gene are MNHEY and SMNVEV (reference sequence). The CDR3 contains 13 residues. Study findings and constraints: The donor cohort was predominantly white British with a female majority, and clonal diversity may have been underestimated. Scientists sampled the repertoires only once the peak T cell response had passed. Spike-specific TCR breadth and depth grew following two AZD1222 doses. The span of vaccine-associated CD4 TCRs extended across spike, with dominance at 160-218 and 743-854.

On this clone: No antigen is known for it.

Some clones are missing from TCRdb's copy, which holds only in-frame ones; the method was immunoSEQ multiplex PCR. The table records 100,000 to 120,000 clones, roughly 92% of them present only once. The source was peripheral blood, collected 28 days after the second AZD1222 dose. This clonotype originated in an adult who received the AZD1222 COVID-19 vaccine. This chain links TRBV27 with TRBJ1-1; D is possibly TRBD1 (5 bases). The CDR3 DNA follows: TGTGCCAGCAGTATCAGGGTGAACACTGAAGCTTTCTTT. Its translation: CASSIRVNTEAFF.